The TCR beta chain described here comes from a study of CD8 T cells in Susac syndrome. Study in general: The sequenced Susac syndrome patients included five or six who had clinically active disease and about 8 who were in remission.

CD8+ and CD4+ T cells were negatively isolated; TEMRA cells were FACS-enriched. Germline CDR1 SNHLY, CDR2 FYNNEI. Trimming removed 3 bases at V and 2 bases at J, with 10 bases between. There are 14 residues in the CDR3. Random hexamers primed reverse transcription of about 0.5 to 1 ug RNA. The amplification used immunoSEQ multiplex PCR on TCR beta CDR3; it spanned 54 Vbeta and 13 Jbeta. TCRdb re-analysed the immunoSEQ multiplex PCR reads in MiXCR, keeping a single row per CDR3 protein. In the table there are about 180,000 distinct CDR3 sequences, about 95% of which are singletons. V is TRBV2 and J is TRBJ1-2; TRBD1 might be the D (5 bases). The TCR originated in a human donor with Susac syndrome. The sequencing input was CD4+ T cells from PBMCs. CDR3 coding DNA: TGTGCCAGCAGTGATCAGGGTGGCAACTATGGCTACACCTTC. Encoded protein: CASSDQGGNYGYTF.